This is a list of T cell receptor beta chains from one sample in a study of T cell responses to AZD1222 COVID-19 vaccine. TCRdb's copy holds only in-frame clones and misses some; the assay was immunoSEQ multiplex PCR. This table has 95,000 to 130,000 clones, 85% to 95% appearing once. The specimen comprised peripheral blood, sampled on day 0 of AZD1222 vaccination. Receptors originate from an adult in good health. CDR3s include the opening cysteine and the closing phenylalanine or tryptophan. The D gene is left open where the match is weak. Some rows have no size entry. The others give once, few or many, or a class for an expanded clone.

v_call,clone_size,d_call,cdr3_length,j_call,cdr3_aa,cdr3_nt
TRBV30,-,-,13,TRBJ1-5,CAWTGDPDQPQHF,TGTGCCTGGACAGGGGACCCAGATCAGCCCCAGCATTTT
TRBV5-1,-,-,15,TRBJ1-2,CASSEGTGILDGYTF,TGCGCCAGCAGCGAGGGGACTGGGATATTGGATGGCTACACCTTC
TRBV2,-,-,16,TRBJ2-2,CASSEQGNQNTGELFF,TGTGCCAGCAGTGAACAGGGGAACCAGAACACCGGGGAGCTGTTTTTT
TRBV5-1,-,TRBD1,16,TRBJ2-7,CASSKSGTGSSYEQYF,TGCGCCAGCAGCAAATCCGGGACAGGGAGCTCCTACGAGCAGTACTTC
TRBV28,-,-,13,TRBJ1-4,CASAWAFNEKLFF,TGTGCAAGTGCTTGGGCATTTAATGAAAAACTGTTTTTT
TRBV11-2,-,TRBD1,14,TRBJ1-1,CASSFAGTEHSAFF,TGTGCCAGCAGCTTCGCCGGGACAGAACACTCAGCTTTCTTT
TRBV6-5,-,TRBD1,14,TRBJ2-5,CASSHRGGGETQYF,TGTGCCAGCAGTCACAGGGGTGGGGGAGAGACCCAGTACTTC
TRBV7-9,-,TRBD1,15,TRBJ2-2,CASSSGTGIIGELFF,TGTGCCAGCAGTTCCGGGACAGGGATAATAGGGGAGCTGTTTTTT
TRBV15,-,-,12,TRBJ2-7,CATGGGVGEQYF,TGTGCCACCGGAGGGGGCGTAGGGGAGCAGTACTTC
TRBV7-9,-,-,12,TRBJ2-7,CASSPKAYEQYF,TGTGCCAGCAGCCCTAAAGCCTACGAGCAGTACTTC
TRBV3-1/TRBV3-2,-,TRBD1,15,TRBJ1-2,CASSQDEGQIYGYTF,TGTGCCAGCAGCCAAGATGAGGGACAGATCTATGGCTACACCTTC
TRBV18,-,TRBD2,20,TRBJ2-1,CASSPPGISGSRGTYNEQFF,TGTGCCAGCTCACCACCGGGAATTAGCGGGAGTAGAGGGACCTACAATGAGCAGTTCTTC
TRBV7-9,once,-,13,TRBJ2-5,CASSLGQPVTQYF,TGTGCCAGCAGCTTAGGACAGCCGGTCACCCAGTACTTC
TRBV15,-,TRBD2,16,TRBJ2-3,CATSRGDSGTTDTQYF,TGTGCCACCAGCAGAGGGGATAGCGGGACTACAGATACGCAGTATTTT